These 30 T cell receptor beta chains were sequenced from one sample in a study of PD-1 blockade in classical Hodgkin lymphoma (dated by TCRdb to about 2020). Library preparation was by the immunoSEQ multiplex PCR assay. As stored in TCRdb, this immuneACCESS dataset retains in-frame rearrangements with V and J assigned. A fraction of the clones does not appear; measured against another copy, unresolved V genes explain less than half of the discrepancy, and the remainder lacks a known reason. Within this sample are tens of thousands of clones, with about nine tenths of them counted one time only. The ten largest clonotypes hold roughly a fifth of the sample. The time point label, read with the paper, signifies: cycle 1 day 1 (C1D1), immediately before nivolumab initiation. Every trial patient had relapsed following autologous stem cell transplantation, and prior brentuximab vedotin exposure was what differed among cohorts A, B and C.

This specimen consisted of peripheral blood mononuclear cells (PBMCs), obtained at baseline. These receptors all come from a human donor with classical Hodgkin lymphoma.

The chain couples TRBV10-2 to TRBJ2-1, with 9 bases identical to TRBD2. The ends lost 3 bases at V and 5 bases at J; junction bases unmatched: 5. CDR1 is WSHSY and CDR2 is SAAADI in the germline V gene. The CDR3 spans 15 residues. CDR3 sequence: CASSDPGLADNEQFF. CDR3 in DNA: TGCGCCAGCAGTGACCCGGGACTAGCAGACAATGAGCAGTTCTTC.

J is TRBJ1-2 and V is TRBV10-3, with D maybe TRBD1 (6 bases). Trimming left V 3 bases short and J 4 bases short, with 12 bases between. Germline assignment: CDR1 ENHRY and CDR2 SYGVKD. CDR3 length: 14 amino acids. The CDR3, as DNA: TGTGCCATCAGTGAAGTTGGGGGCGGCTATGGCTACACCTTC. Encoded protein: CAISEVGGGYGYTF.

CDR3 loop: CASSPRADTQYF. CDR3 nucleotide sequence: TGTGCCAGCAGCCCCCGGGCAGATACGCAGTATTTT. This chain joins TRBV7-2 and TRBJ2-3; no clear D gene. Germline CDR1 SGHTA, CDR2 FQGNSA. The V gene lost 5 bases and the J gene lost 4 bases, with 7 bases spanning the gap. The CDR3 spans 12 residues.

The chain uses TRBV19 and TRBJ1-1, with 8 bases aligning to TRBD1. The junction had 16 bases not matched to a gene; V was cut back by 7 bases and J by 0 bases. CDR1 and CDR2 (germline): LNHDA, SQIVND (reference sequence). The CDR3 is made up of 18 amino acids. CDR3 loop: CASTNHWTGRLMNTEAFF. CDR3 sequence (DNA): TGTGCCAGTACAAACCACTGGACAGGGAGGTTGATGAACACTGAAGCTTTCTTT.

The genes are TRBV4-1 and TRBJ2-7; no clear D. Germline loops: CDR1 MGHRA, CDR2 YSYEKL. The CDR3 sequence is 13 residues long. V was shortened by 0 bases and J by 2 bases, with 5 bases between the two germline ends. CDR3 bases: TGCGCCAGCAGCCAAGATCCCACCTACGAGCAGTACTTC. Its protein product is CASSQDPTYEQYF.

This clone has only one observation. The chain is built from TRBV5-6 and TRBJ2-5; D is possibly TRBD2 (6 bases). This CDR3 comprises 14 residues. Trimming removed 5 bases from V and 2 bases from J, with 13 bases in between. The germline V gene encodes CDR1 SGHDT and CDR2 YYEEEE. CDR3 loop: CASRGTRGQETQYF. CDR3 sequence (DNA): TGTGCCAGCAGAGGGACTCGGGGGCAAGAGACCCAGTACTTC.

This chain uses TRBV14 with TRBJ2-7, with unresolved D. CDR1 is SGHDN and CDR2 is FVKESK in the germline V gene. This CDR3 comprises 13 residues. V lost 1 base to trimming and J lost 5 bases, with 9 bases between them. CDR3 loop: CASSQVSADEQYF. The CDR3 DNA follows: TGTGCCAGCAGCCAAGTGTCCGCGGACGAGCAGTACTTC.

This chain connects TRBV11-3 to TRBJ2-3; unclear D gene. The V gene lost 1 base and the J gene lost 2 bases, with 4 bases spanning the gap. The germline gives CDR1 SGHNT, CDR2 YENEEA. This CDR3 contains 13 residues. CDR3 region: CASSLGTTDTQYF. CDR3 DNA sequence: TGTGCCAGCAGCTTAGGTACCACAGATACGCAGTATTTT.

The CDR3 reads CASSPPRSSGGTYEQYF. CDR3 DNA: TGTGCCAGCAGCCCCCCTCGGAGTAGCGGGGGGACCTACGAGCAGTACTTC. The rearrangement joins TRBV5-4 to TRBJ2-7; 10 bases are shared with TRBD2. V was pared by 4 bases and J by 2 bases, with 12 bases of the junction left unmatched. The CDR3 extends over 17 amino acids. Germline V CDR1 and CDR2: SGHNT, YYREEE (reference sequence).

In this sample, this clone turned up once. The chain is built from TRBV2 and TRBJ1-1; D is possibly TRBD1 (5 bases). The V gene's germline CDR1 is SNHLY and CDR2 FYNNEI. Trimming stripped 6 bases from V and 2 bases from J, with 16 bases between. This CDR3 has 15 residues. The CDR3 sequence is CASRTHGGGNTEAFF. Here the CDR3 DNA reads TGTGCCAGCAGAACGCACGGGGGGGGAAACACTGAAGCTTTCTTT.

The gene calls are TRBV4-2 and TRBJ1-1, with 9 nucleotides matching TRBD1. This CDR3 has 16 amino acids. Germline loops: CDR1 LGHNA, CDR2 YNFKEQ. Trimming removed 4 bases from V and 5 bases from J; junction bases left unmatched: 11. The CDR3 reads CASSPGQGKKITEAFF. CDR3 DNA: TGTGCCAGCAGCCCCGGACAGGGGAAGAAGATAACTGAAGCTTTCTTT.

CDR3 sequence reads: CASKGGYEQYF. CDR3 nucleotide sequence: TGCGCCAGCAAGGGGGGCTACGAGCAGTACTTC. This chain uses TRBV5-1 with TRBJ2-7; D tentatively reads TRBD1 or TRBD2 (6 bases each). The ends were cut back, 6 bases at V and 3 bases at J, with 7 bases in the middle. The CDR3 sequence is 11 residues long. In germline, CDR1 is SGHRS, CDR2 YFSETQ. Looking up the rest from reference TRBV5-1 and TRBJ2-7 gives the full variable domain: KAGVTQTPRYLIKTRGQQVTLSCSPISGHRSVSWYQQTPGQGLQFLFEYFSETQRNKGNFPGRFSGRQFSNSRSEMNVSTLELGDSALYLCASKGGYEQYFGPGTRLTVT.

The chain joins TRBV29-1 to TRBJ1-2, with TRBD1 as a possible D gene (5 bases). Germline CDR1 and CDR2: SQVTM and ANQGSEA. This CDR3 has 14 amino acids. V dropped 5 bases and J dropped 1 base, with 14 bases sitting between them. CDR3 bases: TGCAGCGTTCCCTTGGGACCTTTTAACTATGGCTACACCTTC. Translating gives CSVPLGPFNYGYTF.

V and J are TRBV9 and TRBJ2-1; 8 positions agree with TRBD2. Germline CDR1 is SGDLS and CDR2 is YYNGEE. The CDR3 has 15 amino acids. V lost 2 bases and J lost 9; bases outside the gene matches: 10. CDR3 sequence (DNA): TGTGCCAGCAGCGTGAATAGCGGGAAGGGGCCTGAGCAGTTCTTC. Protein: CASSVNSGKGPEQFF.

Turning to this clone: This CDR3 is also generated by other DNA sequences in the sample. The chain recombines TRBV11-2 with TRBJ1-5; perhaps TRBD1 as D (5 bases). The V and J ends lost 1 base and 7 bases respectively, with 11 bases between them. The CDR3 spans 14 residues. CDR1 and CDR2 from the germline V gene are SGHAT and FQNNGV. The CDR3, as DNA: TGTGCCAGCAGCTTAGCTGGGGGAGGGCAGCCCCAGCATTTT. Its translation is CASSLAGGGQPQHF.

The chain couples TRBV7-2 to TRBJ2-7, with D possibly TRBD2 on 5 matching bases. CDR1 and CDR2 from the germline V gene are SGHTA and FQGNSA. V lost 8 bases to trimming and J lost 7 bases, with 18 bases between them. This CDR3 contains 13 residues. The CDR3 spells CASAPSRVREQYF. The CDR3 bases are TGTGCCAGCGCCCCTTCGCGGGTACGTGAGCAGTACTTC.

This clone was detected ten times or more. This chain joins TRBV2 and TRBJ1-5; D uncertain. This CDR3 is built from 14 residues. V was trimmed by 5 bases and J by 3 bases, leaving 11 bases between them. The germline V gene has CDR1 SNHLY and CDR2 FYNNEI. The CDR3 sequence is CASSLSGLNQPQHF. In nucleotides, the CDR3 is TGTGCCAGCAGTCTGTCCGGTCTCAATCAGCCCCAGCATTTT.

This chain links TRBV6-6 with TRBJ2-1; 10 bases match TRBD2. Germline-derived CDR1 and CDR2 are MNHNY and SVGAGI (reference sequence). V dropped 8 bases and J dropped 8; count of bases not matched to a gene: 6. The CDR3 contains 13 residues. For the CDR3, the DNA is TGTGCCAGCGGCCTAGGGACTAGCGATGAGCAGTTCTTC. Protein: CASGLGTSDEQFF.

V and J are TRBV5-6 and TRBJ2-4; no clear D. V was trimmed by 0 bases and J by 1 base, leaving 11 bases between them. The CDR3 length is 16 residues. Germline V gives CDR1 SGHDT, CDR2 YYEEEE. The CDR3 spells CASSLAPPGAKNIQYF. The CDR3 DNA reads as TGTGCCAGCAGCTTGGCCCCCCCCGGGGCCAAAAACATTCAGTACTTC.

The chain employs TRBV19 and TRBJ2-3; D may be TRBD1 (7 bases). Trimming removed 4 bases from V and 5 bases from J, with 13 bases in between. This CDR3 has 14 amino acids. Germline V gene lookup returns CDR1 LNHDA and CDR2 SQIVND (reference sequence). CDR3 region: CASSKTGRRDTQYF. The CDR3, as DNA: TGTGCCAGTAGTAAGACAGGGAGGAGAGATACGCAGTATTTT.

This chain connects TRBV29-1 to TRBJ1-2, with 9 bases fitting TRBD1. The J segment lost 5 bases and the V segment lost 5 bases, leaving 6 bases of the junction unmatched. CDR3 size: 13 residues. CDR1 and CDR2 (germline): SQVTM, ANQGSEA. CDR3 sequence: CSVLTGGAYGYTF. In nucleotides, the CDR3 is TGCAGCGTTCTGACAGGGGGGGCGTATGGCTACACCTTC.

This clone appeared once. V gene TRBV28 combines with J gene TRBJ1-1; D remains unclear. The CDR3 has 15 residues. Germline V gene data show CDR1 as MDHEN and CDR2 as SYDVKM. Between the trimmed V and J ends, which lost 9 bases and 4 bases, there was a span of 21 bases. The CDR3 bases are TGTGCCAGTCGACCCTTCGAGGTCATGGGCACTGAAGCTTTCTTT. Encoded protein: CASRPFEVMGTEAFF. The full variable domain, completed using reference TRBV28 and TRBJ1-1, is DVKVTQSSRYLVKRTGEKVFLECVQDMDHENMFWYRQDPGLGLRLIYFSYDVKMKEKGDIPEGYSVSREKKERFSLILESASTNQTSMYLCASRPFEVMGTEAFFGQGTRLTVV.

The CDR3 here is CASSVGSRQETQYF. The DNA of the CDR3 is TGTGCCAGCAGTGTCGGGAGTCGCCAAGAGACCCAGTACTTC. This rearrangement joins TRBV2 to TRBJ2-5, with a weak D call TRBD2 (6 bases). V gave up 4 bases and J gave up 1 base, with 10 bases separating them. CDR3 length equals 14 residues. From germline, CDR1 is SNHLY and CDR2 FYNNEI.

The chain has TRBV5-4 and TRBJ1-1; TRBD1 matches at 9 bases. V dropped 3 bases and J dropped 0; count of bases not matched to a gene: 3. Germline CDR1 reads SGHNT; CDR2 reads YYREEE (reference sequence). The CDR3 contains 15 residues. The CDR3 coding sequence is TGTGCCAGCAGCTCCCGACAGGGGGTGAACACTGAAGCTTTCTTT. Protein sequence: CASSSRQGVNTEAFF.

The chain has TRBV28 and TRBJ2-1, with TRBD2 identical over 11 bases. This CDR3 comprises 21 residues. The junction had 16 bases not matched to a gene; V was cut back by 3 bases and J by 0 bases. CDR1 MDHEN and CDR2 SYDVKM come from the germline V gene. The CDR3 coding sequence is TGTGCCAGCAGTTTCCCAGCGTTGGGTAGCGGGAGGGCCGACTCCTACAATGAGCAGTTCTTC. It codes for CASSFPALGSGRADSYNEQFF.

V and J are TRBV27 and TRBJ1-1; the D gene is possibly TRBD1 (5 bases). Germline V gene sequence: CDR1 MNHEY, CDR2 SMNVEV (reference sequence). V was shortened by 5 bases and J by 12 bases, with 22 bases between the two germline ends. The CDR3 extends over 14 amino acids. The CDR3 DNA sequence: TGTGCCAGCAGTCCCTCCCTGGGGCCTCAGAGGTCTTTCTTT. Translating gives CASSPSLGPQRSFF.

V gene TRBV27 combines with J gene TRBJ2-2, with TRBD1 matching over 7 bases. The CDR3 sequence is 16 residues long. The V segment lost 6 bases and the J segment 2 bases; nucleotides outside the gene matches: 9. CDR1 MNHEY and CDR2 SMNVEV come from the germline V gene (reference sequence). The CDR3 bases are TGTGCCAGCAGACCGTCCCACAGGGGAAACACCGGGGAGCTGTTTTTT. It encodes CASRPSHRGNTGELFF.

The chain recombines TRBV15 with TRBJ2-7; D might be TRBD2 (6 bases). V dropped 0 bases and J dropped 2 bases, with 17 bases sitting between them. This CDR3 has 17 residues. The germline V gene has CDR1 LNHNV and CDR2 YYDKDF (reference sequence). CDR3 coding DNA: TGTGCCACCAGCAGAGATCGGATTGGCGGGATCACCTACGAGCAGTACTTC. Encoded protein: CATSRDRIGGITYEQYF.

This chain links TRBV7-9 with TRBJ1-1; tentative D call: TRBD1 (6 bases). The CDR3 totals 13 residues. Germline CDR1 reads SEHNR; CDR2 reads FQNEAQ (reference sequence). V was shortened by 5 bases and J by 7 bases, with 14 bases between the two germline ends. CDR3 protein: CASSPQGGDEAFF. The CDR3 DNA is TGTGCCAGCAGCCCCCAAGGGGGGGATGAAGCTTTCTTT. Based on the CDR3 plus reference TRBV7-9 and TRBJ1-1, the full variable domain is DTGVSQNPRHKITKRGQNVTFRCDPISEHNRLYWYRQTLGQGPEFLTYFQNEAQLEKSRLLSDRFSAERPKGSFSTLEIQRTEQGDSAMYLCASSPQGGDEAFFGQGTRLTVV.

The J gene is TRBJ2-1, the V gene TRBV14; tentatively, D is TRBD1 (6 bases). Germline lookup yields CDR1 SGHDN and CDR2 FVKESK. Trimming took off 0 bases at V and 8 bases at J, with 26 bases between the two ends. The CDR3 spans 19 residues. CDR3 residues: CASSQDIADIWVPGDEQFF. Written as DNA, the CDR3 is TGTGCCAGCAGCCAAGATATTGCGGATATCTGGGTCCCAGGGGATGAGCAGTTCTTC.